A single sample gave rise to the 10 T cell receptor beta chains below, sequenced in a study of Ad26.COV2.S vaccination and SARS-CoV-2 variants. As to treatment: some 19 received Ad26.COV2.S at low or high dose, single or two shots; a few received placebo; per-sample allocation not given. Samples were taken on day 63 after the first vaccine or placebo injection. Profiling relied on immunoSEQ multiplex PCR, and the TCRdb table lists in-frame clones only, not all of them. The data show about 350,000 clones, with 85% seen just once and roughly 3.1% held by the top ten. This material consisted of peripheral blood, taken in a trial of Ad26.COV2.S vaccine versus placebo. The receptors originated from a person between 18 and 65 years old who received the Ad26.COV2.S COVID-19 vaccine or a placebo.

This chain uses TRBV11-2 with TRBJ1-6; D is unresolved. V lost 0 bases, J lost 0 bases, and 9 bases lay in between. CDR1 and CDR2 from the germline V gene are SGHAT and FQNNGV. The CDR3 is 17 amino acids. CDR3 in DNA: TGTGCCAGCAGCTTAGATTTAGCCAGCTCCTATAATTCACCCCTCCACTTT. This encodes CASSLDLASSYNSPLHF.

This clone was observed a few times. The chain employs TRBV7-6 and TRBJ1-6; TRBD1 matches at 10 bases. This CDR3 region has 16 residues. Germline assignment: CDR1 SGHVS and CDR2 FNYEAQ. The junction had 4 bases not matched to a gene; V was cut back by 5 bases and J by 3 bases. The CDR3 region has the DNA TGTGCCAGCAGCCCAGGACAGGGGGACTATAATTCACCCCTCCACTTT. It specifies CASSPGQGDYNSPLHF. The whole variable domain, filled in from reference TRBV7-6 and TRBJ1-6, reads GAGVSQSPRYKVTKRGQDVALRCDPISGHVSLYWYRQALGQGPEFLTYFNYEAQQDKSGLPNDRFSAERPEGSISTLTIQRTEQRDSAMYRCASSPGQGDYNSPLHFGNGTRLTVT.

CDR3 loop: CASSWTGGSEQYF. Here the CDR3 DNA reads TGTGCCAGCAGCTGGACAGGGGGCTCTGAGCAGTACTTC. The V and J genes are TRBV5-4 and TRBJ2-7, with 11 bases matching TRBD1. Germline V CDR1 and CDR2: SGHNT, YYREEE (reference sequence). Trimming removed 3 bases from V and 7 bases from J; junction bases left unmatched: 3. This CDR3 has 13 residues. Full variable domain (rest looked up from reference TRBV5-4 and TRBJ2-7): ETGVTQSPTHLIKTRGQQVTLRCSSQSGHNTVSWYQQALGQGPQFIFQYYREEENGRGNFPPRFSGLQFPNYSSELNVNALELDDSALYLCASSWTGGSEQYFGPGTRLTVT.

This clone appeared a single time. DNA for the CDR3: TGTGCCTGGACCGGGACTCGCACAGATACGCAGTATTTT. Translated: CAWTGTRTDTQYF. V gene TRBV30 combines with J gene TRBJ2-3; D possibly corresponds to TRBD2 (6 bases). The CDR3 length is 13 residues. Trimming cost V 4 bases and J 1 base, with 9 bases left between them. Germline assignment: CDR1 GTSNPN and CDR2 SVGIG (reference sequence).

The chain carries TRBV10-1 and TRBJ2-1; D is ambiguous. Germline values: CDR1 WNHNN, CDR2 SYGVQD (reference sequence). The germline V and J ends were trimmed by 4 bases and 0 bases, with 7 bases remaining between them. The CDR3 is 14 amino acids. The CDR3: CASSGSGSYNEQFF. CDR3 nucleotides: TGCGCCAGCAGTGGGTCCGGCTCCTACAATGAGCAGTTCTTC.

The V and J genes are TRBV18 and TRBJ1-1; D gene uncertain. V lost 6 bases, J lost 1 base, and 12 bases lay in between. There are 14 residues in the CDR3. Germline loops: CDR1 KGHSH, CDR2 LQKENI. The CDR3 DNA follows: TGTGCCAGCTCCCCGTCATCCGGGAACACTGAAGCTTTCTTT. Its protein product is CASSPSSGNTEAFF.

The gene calls are TRBV13 and TRBJ2-7; 8 bases fit TRBD2. This CDR3 comprises 15 residues. Germline-derived CDR1 and CDR2 are PRHDT and FYEKMQ (reference sequence). Trimming removed 0 bases from V and 3 bases from J; junction bases left unmatched: 4. In nucleotides, the CDR3 is TGTGCCAGCAGCTTAGGGGGGACTAGAAGCTACGAGCAGTACTTC. Translated: CASSLGGTRSYEQYF.

The V and J genes are TRBV7-2 and TRBJ2-5, with 11 nucleotides matching TRBD2. Germline V lookup: CDR1 SGHTA, CDR2 FQGNSA. Trimming at V came to 5 bases and at J to 4 bases, leaving 6 bases not matched to a gene. The CDR3 length is 15 residues. The DNA of the CDR3 is TGTGCCAGCAGCCTCCAAACTAGCGGGGGAGAGACCCAGTACTTC. Translation: CASSLQTSGGETQYF.

This clone was counted a few times. The chain carries TRBV14 and TRBJ2-7, with TRBD2 matching over 8 bases. The CDR3 consists of 15 residues. Germline CDR1 SGHDN, CDR2 FVKESK. The trim removed 0 bases at V and 4 bases at J, leaving 5 bases unmatched. The CDR3: CASSQDSLAAYEQYF. The CDR3 nucleotides are TGTGCCAGCAGCCAAGATTCACTAGCGGCATACGAGCAGTACTTC.

The chain is built from TRBV12-5 and TRBJ2-1; D may correspond to TRBD1 or TRBD2 (6 bases each). The V end lost 5 bases, the J end lost 3 bases, and 14 bases lay between the germline ends. Germline V gene sequence: CDR1 LGHNT, CDR2 FRNRAP. The CDR3 is 15 amino acids. This CDR3 is CASGPLGGGYNEQFF. The CDR3 nucleotides are TGTGCTAGTGGTCCACTAGGAGGGGGCTACAATGAGCAGTTCTTC.